The 21 T cell receptor beta chains listed next were all sequenced from one sample in a study of monozygotic twins with inflammatory bowel disease. TCRdb re-called the 5' RACE reads; one entry per CDR3 protein, DNA not given. The repertoire table contains approximately 330,000 distinct CDR3 sequences. The sample was blood. The receptors stem from a human donor with ulcerative colitis or Crohn's disease, or a healthy co-twin of an affected twin (not recorded which).

The rearrangement uses TRBV25-1 and TRBJ1-4; TCRdb's assignment of TRBD1 cannot be checked, as there is no DNA. The CDR3 is made up of 15 amino acids. Germline-derived CDR1 and CDR2 are MGHDK and SYGVNS. The CDR3 here is CASSVAGTGNEKLFF.

J is TRBJ2-1 and V is TRBV6-4; TCRdb outputs TRBD2, but without DNA this stays unchecked. CDR3 length: 17 amino acids. Germline-derived CDR1 and CDR2 are MRHNA and SNTAGT. CDR3 residues: CASSVSGGRHAHNEQFF.

This sequence joins TRBV5-1 and TRBJ1-1; TCRdb reports TRBD1, a call that lacks DNA to check it against. Germline V gene sequence: CDR1 SGHRS, CDR2 YFSETQ. The CDR3 is 13 residues long. The CDR3 reads CASSLGGGGEAFF.

Here the CDR3 reads CASSPLWLAGPWNTGELFF. The chain is built from TRBV11-1 and TRBJ2-2; the TCRdb D gene call, TRBD2, has no DNA to confirm it. The V gene's germline CDR1 is SGHAT and CDR2 FQDESV (reference sequence). CDR3 length equals 19 residues.

The chain employs TRBV18 and TRBJ2-1. The CDR3 length is 15 residues. The germline CDR1 and CDR2 sequences are KGHSH and LQKENI. This CDR3 reads CASSGDRSSYNEQFF.

This chain uses TRBV11-2 with TRBJ2-7; the TCRdb D gene call, TRBD2, has no DNA to confirm it. Germline CDR1 reads SGHAT; CDR2 reads FQNNGV. The CDR3 covers 19 residues. The chain's CDR3 is CASSLGTLGSRWEGSEQYF.

The chain's CDR3 is CATSDTSSTTDTQYF. The chain recombines TRBV24-1 with TRBJ2-3; the TCRdb D gene call, TRBD2, has no DNA to confirm it. The germline gives CDR1 KGHDR, CDR2 SFDVKD. This CDR3 is built from 15 residues.

V and J are TRBV4-3 and TRBJ2-2; TCRdb gives TRBD1 as the D gene, but with no DNA this cannot be confirmed. The CDR3 runs 16 residues. Germline V lookup: CDR1 LGHNA, CDR2 YSLEER. The CDR3 region is CASSQDPGTRPGELFF.

The gene calls are TRBV15 and TRBJ2-1; there is no DNA to check the TCRdb D call of TRBD2. Germline V gene sequence: CDR1 LNHNV, CDR2 YYDKDF (reference sequence). This CDR3 is built from 15 residues. Here the CDR3 reads CATSRDWASRGEQFF. The full variable domain, with the rest looked up from reference TRBV15 and TRBJ2-1, is DAMVIQNPRYQVTQFGKPVTLSCSQTLNHNVMYWYQQKSSQAPKLLFHYYDKDFNNEADTPDNFQSRRPNTSFCFLDIRSPGLGDTAMYLCATSRDWASRGEQFFGPGTRLTVL.

The chain joins TRBV20-1 to TRBJ2-7. Germline-derived CDR1 and CDR2 are DFQATT and SNEGSKA (reference sequence). This CDR3 is built from 11 residues. CDR3 amino acids: CSAGRSYEQYF.

The chain carries TRBV29-1 and TRBJ2-7. The CDR3 has 11 residues. Germline V gene sequence: CDR1 SQVTM, CDR2 ANQGSEA. This CDR3 is CSAAGLYEQYF.

The chain carries TRBV28 and TRBJ2-1; without DNA, the TCRdb call of TRBD2 cannot be checked. The CDR3 is 16 residues long. Germline CDR1 MDHEN, CDR2 SYDVKM. CDR3 loop: CASSSDYRGWDNEQFF.

This chain connects TRBV12-3 or TRBV12-4 to TRBJ2-7. The CDR3 loop spans 14 amino acids. The CDR3 spells CASGVIGRFYEQYF.

The CDR3 reads CASSLSGTAKGNEQFF. The chain couples TRBV27 to TRBJ2-1; TCRdb gives TRBD1 as the D gene, but with no DNA this cannot be confirmed. Germline-derived CDR1 and CDR2 are MNHEY and SMNVEV (reference sequence). The length of the CDR3 is 16 residues.

This chain's CDR3 is CASGQQPPNQPQHF. V is TRBV27 and J is TRBJ1-5. Germline V CDR1 and CDR2: MNHEY, SMNVEV (reference sequence). The CDR3 sequence is 14 residues long.

The genes are TRBV27 and TRBJ1-1; TCRdb's D call, TRBD1, is unchecked because there is no DNA. The CDR3 runs to 15 residues. Germline V gene data show CDR1 as MNHEY and CDR2 as SMNVEV (reference sequence). This CDR3 reads CASSTFQPPWYGAFF.

This chain joins TRBV12-3 or TRBV12-4 and TRBJ1-2. The CDR3 runs 13 residues. This CDR3 is CASSFLGNYSYTF.

J is TRBJ2-5 and V is TRBV20-1; absent DNA, TCRdb's TRBD1 call cannot be checked. Per the germline V gene, CDR1 is DFQATT and CDR2 is SNEGSKA (reference sequence). The CDR3 has 11 residues. The chain's CDR3 is CSARAVGTQYF.

The V gene is TRBV7-9, the J gene TRBJ1-1. CDR1 is SEHNR, CDR2 FQNEAQ, per germline (reference sequence). CDR3 size: 12 residues. This CDR3 reads CASSLGFAEAFF.

The chain uses TRBV15 and TRBJ2-1. The CDR3 contains 13 residues. CDR1 LNHNV and CDR2 YYDKDF come from the germline V gene (reference sequence). The CDR3 protein is CATSRDHLNEQFF. The variable domain in full, completed from reference TRBV15 and TRBJ2-1, reads DAMVIQNPRYQVTQFGKPVTLSCSQTLNHNVMYWYQQKSSQAPKLLFHYYDKDFNNEADTPDNFQSRRPNTSFCFLDIRSPGLGDTAMYLCATSRDHLNEQFFGPGTRLTVL.

V usage is TRBV12-3 or TRBV12-4 and J usage is TRBJ1-5. The CDR3 runs to 14 residues. CDR3 loop: CASSSATQRQPQHF.